This T cell receptor beta chain was obtained from a study of blood T cell repertoires in COVID-19. Looking at the study overall: Acute and convalescent COVID-19 specimens originated in the United States, Italy and Spain.

The length of the CDR3 is 16 residues. J gave up 3 bases and V 10 bases, and 12 bases lay outside the gene matches. Germline values: CDR1 MDHEN, CDR2 SYDVKM. This table comes from immunoSEQ multiplex PCR, and its TCRdb copy is limited to in-frame clones, with some not included. The repertoire includes approximately 240,000 clones, 85% of them detected once, and roughly 2.8% sits in the top ten. The sequence was collected from a man aged 50-60 years who had recovered from COVID-19. This rearrangement joins TRBV28 to TRBJ1-1, with 12 bases that match TRBD1. The material sequenced was peripheral blood. This CDR3 reads CAIKRVGQGAHTEAFF. For the CDR3, the DNA is TGTGCCATCAAAAGGGTGGGACAGGGGGCCCACACTGAAGCTTTCTTT.